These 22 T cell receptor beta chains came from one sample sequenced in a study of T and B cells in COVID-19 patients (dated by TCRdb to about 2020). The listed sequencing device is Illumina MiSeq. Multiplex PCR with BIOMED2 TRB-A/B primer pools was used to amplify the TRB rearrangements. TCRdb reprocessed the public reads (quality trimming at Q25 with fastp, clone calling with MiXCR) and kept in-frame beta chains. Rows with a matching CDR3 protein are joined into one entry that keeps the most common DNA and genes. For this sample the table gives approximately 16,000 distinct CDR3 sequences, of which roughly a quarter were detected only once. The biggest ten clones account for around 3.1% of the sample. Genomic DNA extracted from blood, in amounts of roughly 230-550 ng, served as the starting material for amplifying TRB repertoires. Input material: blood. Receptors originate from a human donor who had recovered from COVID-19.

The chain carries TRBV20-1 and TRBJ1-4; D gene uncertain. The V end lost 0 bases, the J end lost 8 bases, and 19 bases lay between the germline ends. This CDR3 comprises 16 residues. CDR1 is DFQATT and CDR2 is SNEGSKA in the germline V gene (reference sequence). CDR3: CSARDRKGRGIEKLFF. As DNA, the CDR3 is TGCAGTGCTAGAGATCGGAAAGGGCGCGGTATAGAAAAACTGTTTTTT.

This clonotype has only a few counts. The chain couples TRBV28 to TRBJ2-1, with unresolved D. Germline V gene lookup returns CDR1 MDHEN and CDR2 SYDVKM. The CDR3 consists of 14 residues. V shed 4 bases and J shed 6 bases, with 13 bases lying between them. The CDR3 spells CASSSLGGSNEQFF. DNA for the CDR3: TGTGCCAGCAGTTCCCTCGGCGGATCCAATGAGCAGTTCTTC.

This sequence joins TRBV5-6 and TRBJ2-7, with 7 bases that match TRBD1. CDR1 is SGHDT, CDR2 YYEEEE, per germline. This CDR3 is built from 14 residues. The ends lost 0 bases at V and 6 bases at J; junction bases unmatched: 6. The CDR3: CASSLAGRDSEQYF. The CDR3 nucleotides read TGTGCCAGCAGCTTGGCGGGCAGGGACAGCGAGCAGTACTTC.

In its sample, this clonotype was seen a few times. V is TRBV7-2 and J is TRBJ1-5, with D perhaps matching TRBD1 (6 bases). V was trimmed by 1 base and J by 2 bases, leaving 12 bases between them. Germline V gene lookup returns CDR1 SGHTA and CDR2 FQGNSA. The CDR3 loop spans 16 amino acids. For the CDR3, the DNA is TGTGCCAGCAGCTTAGGGGGGGCCAAAGGCAATCAGCCCCAGCATTTT. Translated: CASSLGGAKGNQPQHF. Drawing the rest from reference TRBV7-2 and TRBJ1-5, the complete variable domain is GAGVSQSPSNKVTEKGKDVELRCDPISGHTALYWYRQSLGQGLEFLIYFQGNSAPDKSGLPSDRFSAERTGGSVSTLTIQRTQQEDSAVYLCASSLGGAKGNQPQHFGDGTRLSIL.

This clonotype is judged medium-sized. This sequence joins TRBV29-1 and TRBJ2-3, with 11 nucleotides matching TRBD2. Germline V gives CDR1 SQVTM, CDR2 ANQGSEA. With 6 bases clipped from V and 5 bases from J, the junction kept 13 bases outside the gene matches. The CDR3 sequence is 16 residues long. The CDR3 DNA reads TGCAGCGTCAACGGCCAACTAGCGGGAGAGGTAGATACGCAGTATTTT. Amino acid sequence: CSVNGQLAGEVDTQYF.

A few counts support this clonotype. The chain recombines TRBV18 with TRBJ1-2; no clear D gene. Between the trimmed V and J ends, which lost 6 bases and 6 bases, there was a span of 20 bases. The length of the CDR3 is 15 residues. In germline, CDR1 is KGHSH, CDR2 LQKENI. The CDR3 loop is CASSPTDSVGHGYTF. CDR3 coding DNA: TGTGCCAGCTCCCCCACCGATTCGGTGGGCCATGGCTACACCTTC.

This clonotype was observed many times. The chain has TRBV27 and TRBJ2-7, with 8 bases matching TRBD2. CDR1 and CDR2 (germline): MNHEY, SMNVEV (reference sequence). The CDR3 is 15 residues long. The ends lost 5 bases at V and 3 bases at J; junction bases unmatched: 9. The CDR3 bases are TGTGCCAGCAGTAGCGGGGGCGCCGTCCTCTACGAGCAGTACTTC. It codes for CASSSGGAVLYEQYF.

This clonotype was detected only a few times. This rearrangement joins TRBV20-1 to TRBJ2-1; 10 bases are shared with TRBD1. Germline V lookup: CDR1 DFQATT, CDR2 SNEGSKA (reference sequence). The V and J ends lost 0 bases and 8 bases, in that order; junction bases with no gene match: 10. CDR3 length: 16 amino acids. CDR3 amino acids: CSARDLDRGHDHEQFF. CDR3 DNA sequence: TGCAGTGCTAGAGATCTAGACAGGGGGCATGATCATGAGCAGTTCTTC.

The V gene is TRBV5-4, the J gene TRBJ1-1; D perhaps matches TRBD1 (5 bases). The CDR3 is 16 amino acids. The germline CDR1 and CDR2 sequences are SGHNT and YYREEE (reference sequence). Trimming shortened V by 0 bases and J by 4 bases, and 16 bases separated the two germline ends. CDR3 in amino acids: CASSLGGPGRVTEAFF. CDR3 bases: TGTGCCAGCAGCTTGGGGGGCCCGGGCAGGGTCACTGAAGCTTTCTTT.

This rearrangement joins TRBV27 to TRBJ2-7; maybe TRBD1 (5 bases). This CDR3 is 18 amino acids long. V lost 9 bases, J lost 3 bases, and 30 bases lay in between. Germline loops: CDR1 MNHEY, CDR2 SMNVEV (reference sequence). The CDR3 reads CAREESHLNSTGIYEQYF. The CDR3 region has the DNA TGTGCCAGAGAGGAATCCCACCTAAATTCCACAGGAATCTACGAGCAGTACTTC.

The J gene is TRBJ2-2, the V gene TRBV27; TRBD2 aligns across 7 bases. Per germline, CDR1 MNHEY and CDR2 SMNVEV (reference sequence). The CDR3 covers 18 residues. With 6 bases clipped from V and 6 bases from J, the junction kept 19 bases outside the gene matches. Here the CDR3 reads CASRPLPTAGARAGELFF. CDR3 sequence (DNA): TGTGCCAGCAGGCCCCTTCCCACGGCGGGAGCACGCGCCGGGGAGCTGTTTTTT.

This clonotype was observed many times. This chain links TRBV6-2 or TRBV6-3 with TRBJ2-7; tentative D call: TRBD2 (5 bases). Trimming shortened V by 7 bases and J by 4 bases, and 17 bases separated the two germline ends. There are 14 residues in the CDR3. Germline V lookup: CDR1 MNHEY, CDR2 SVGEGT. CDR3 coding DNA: TGTGCCAGCACTCCAGGCAGCGGAAGGTACGAGCAGTACTTC. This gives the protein CASTPGSGRYEQYF.

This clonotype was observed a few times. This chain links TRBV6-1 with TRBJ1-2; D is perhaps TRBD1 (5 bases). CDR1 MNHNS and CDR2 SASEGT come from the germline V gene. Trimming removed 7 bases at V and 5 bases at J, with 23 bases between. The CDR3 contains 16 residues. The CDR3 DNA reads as TGTGCCAGCACCACGATCCCCGGGGGGATGGGGTATGGCTACACCTTC. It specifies CASTTIPGGMGYGYTF.

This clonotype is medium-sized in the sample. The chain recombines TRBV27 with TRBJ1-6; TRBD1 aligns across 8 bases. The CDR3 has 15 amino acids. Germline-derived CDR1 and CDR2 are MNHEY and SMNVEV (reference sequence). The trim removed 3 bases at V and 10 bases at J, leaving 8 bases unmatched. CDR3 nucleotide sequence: TGTGCCAGCAGTTTCACGACAGGGGCCGGGTCACCCCTCCACTTT. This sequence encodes CASSFTTGAGSPLHF.

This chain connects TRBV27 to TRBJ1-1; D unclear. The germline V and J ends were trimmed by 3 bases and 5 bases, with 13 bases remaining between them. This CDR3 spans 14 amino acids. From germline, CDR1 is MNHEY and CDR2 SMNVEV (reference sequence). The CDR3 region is CASSFIGLKTEAFF. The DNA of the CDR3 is TGTGCCAGCAGTTTTATCGGGCTAAAAACTGAAGCTTTCTTT.

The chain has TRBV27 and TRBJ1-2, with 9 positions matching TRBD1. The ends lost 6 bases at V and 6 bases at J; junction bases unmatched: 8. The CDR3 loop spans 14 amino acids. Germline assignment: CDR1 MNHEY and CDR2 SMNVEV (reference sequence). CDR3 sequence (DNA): TGTGCCAGCAGGCACCTACAGGGGGCGAATGGCTACACCTTC. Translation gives CASRHLQGANGYTF.

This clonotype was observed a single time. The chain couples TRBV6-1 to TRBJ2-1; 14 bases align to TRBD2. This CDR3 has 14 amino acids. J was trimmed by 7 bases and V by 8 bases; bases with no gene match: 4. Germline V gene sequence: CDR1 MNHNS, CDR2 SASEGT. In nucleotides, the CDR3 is TGTGCCAGCCGGGGACTAGCGGGAGAAAATGAGCAGTTCTTC. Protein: CASRGLAGENEQFF.

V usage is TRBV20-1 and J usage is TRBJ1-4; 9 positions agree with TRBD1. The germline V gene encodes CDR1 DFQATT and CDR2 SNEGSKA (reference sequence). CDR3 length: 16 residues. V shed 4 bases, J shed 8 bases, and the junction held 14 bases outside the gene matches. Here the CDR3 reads CSAIGWDRVYREKLFF. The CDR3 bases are TGCAGTGCTATCGGATGGGACAGGGTTTACCGGGAAAAACTGTTTTTT.

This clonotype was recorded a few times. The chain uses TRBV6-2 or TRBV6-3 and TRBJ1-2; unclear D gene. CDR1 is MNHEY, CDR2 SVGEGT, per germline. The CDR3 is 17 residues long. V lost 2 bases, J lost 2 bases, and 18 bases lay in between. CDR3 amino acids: CASSYGQPTPFNYGYTF. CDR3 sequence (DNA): TGTGCCAGCAGTTACGGGCAGCCGACCCCATTCAACTATGGCTACACCTTC.

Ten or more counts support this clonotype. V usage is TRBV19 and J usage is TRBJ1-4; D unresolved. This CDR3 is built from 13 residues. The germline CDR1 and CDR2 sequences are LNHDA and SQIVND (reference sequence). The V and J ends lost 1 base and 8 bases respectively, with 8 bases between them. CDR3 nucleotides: TGTGCCAGTAGTATAGGAGGCAGGGAAAAACTGTTTTTT. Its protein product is CASSIGGREKLFF.

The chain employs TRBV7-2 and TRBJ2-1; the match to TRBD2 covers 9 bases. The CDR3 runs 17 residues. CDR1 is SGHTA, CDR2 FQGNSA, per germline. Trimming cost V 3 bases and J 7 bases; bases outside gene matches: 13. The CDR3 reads CASSFRWRGGTPNEQFF. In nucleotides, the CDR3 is TGTGCCAGCAGCTTCCGCTGGCGGGGGGGCACTCCGAATGAGCAGTTCTTC. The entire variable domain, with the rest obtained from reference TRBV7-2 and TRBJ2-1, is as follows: GAGVSQSPSNKVTEKGKDVELRCDPISGHTALYWYRQSLGQGLEFLIYFQGNSAPDKSGLPSDRFSAERTGGSVSTLTIQRTQQEDSAVYLCASSFRWRGGTPNEQFFGPGTRLTVL.

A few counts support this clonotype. The CDR3 DNA sequence: TGTGCCTGGAGTGCGAGGAGTTGGGACAGGCTGTTTTTT. Protein sequence: CAWSARSWDRLFF. The chain has TRBV30 and TRBJ1-4; 8 nucleotides agree with TRBD1. The CDR3 runs 13 residues. In germline, CDR1 is GTSNPN, CDR2 SVGIG (reference sequence). Unmatched junction bases numbered 9, after V lost 1 base and J lost 14 bases.